Here is one T cell receptor beta chain with its context. This entry is derived from a study of blood T cell repertoires in COVID-19. Turning to the study itself: From the United States, Italy and Spain came samples of acute and convalescent COVID-19. From T cells, B-cell-depleted T cells, or PBMCs came the material, which was cDNA or gDNA.

From germline, CDR1 is MDHEN and CDR2 SYDVKM. The ends were cut back, 6 bases at V and 7 bases at J, with 15 bases in the middle. The CDR3 is 13 amino acids. Repertoires were generated with immunoSEQ multiplex PCR, while TCRdb's copy carries only in-frame clones and drops some. The sample lists about 310,000 clones, around 86% occurring once. Sequences were obtained from peripheral blood. The gene calls are TRBV28 and TRBJ2-5; a weak D match, TRBD1 (7 bases). The sequence derives from a man aged 45-65 years with active or convalescent COVID-19. CDR3 loop: CASRPTQGGTQYF. For the CDR3, the DNA is TGTGCCAGCAGACCTACTCAGGGGGGGACCCAGTACTTC.